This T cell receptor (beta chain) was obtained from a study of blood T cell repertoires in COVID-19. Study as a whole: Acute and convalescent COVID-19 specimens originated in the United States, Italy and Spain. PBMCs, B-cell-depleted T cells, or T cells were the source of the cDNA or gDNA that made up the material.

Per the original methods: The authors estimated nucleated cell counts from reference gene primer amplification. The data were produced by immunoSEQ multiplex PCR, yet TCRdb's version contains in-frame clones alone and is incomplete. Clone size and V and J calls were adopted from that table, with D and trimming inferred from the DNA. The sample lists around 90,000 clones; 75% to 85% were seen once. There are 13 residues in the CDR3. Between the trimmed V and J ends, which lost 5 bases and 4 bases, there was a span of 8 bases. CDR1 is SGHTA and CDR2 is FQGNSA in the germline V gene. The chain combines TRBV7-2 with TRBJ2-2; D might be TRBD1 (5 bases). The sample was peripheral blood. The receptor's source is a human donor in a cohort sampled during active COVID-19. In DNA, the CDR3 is TGTGCCAGCAGCCTTCAGGGCACCGGGGAGCTGTTTTTT. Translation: CASSLQGTGELFF.